A single sample is the source of the 22 T cell receptor beta chains below, sequenced in a study of T cell repertoires in cytomegalovirus infection. A single record per CDR3 protein comes from TCRdb applying MiXCR to the reads. The table shows about 530,000 distinct CDR3 sequences, with less than 30% occurring only once. Material for sequencing was PBMCs. These receptors were obtained from a human donor in good health (CMV status not recorded). Some clones in this sample may be carry-over from other donors' samples.

The chain couples TRBV14 to TRBJ2-5, with 8 nucleotides matching TRBD2. This CDR3 comprises 15 residues. CDR1 and CDR2 (germline): SGHDN, FVKESK. With V trimmed by 1 base and J by 6 bases, 7 bases remained unmatched. The CDR3 spells CASSQVSREVKTQYF. The DNA for the CDR3 is TGTGCCAGCAGCCAAGTTTCGCGGGAGGTGAAGACCCAGTACTTC.

This clonotype was counted ten times or more. The genes are TRBV7-9 and TRBJ2-6; D remains ambiguous. The CDR3 has 16 residues. Trimming stripped 5 bases from V and 0 bases from J, with 11 bases between. The germline gives CDR1 SEHNR, CDR2 FQNEAQ (reference sequence). The CDR3 region has the DNA TGTGCCAGCAGCATCGGACGCCCCTCTGGGGCCAACGTCCTGACTTTC. It specifies CASSIGRPSGANVLTF.

The sample holds many counts of this clonotype. The chain carries TRBV7-2 and TRBJ1-2; no definite D call. Germline-derived CDR1 and CDR2 are SGHTA and FQGNSA. V was shortened by 8 bases and J by 2 bases, with 15 bases between the two germline ends. The CDR3 covers 14 residues. The CDR3 protein is CASSFKTENYGYTF. DNA for the CDR3: TGTGCCAGCTCCTTTAAAACAGAGAACTATGGCTACACCTTC.

The rearrangement links TRBV24-1 to TRBJ2-1, with 9 bases matching TRBD2. The CDR3 spans 16 residues. CDR1 and CDR2 (germline): KGHDR, SFDVKD. The J segment lost 5 bases and the V segment lost 3 bases, leaving 7 bases of the junction unmatched. The CDR3 spells CATSDPGLADHNEQFF. In DNA form, the CDR3 reads TGTGCCACCAGTGATCCGGGACTAGCAGACCACAATGAGCAGTTCTTC.

This clonotype was detected only a few times. The chain's CDR3 is CASSHTELRGGELFF. The CDR3 DNA is TGCGCCAGCAGCCACACCGAGCTTAGGGGCGGGGAGCTGTTTTTT. The rearrangement uses TRBV4-3 and TRBJ2-2; D possibly corresponds to TRBD1 (5 bases). V shed 3 bases and J shed 7 bases, with 15 bases lying between them. The CDR3 covers 15 residues. Germline CDR1 LGHNA, CDR2 YSLEER.

Only a few counts were recorded for this clonotype. The chain recombines TRBV20-1 with TRBJ2-1, with no clear D. V shed 0 bases and J shed 9 bases, with 21 bases lying between them. The V gene's germline CDR1 is DFQATT and CDR2 SNEGSKA (reference sequence). The CDR3 consists of 16 residues. The CDR3 protein is CSAREGLAALLSEQFF. CDR3 in DNA: TGCAGTGCTAGAGAGGGTCTGGCAGCCCTTTTGAGTGAGCAGTTCTTC.

J is TRBJ1-1 and V is TRBV20-1; 8 positions match TRBD1. The junction had 3 bases not matched to a gene; V was cut back by 6 bases and J by 6 bases. CDR1 and CDR2 from the germline V gene are DFQATT and SNEGSKA (reference sequence). CDR3 length equals 11 residues. This CDR3 is CSAKTGAEAFF. The CDR3 DNA reads TGCAGTGCAAAGACAGGGGCTGAAGCTTTCTTT.

This clonotype was counted many times. The chain links TRBV7-2 to TRBJ2-2, with no clear D. V was shortened by 1 base and J by 7 bases, with 10 bases between the two germline ends. This CDR3 has 14 amino acids. Germline-derived CDR1 and CDR2 are SGHTA and FQGNSA. The CDR3 sequence: CASSLDSLRGELFF. CDR3 in DNA: TGTGCCAGCAGCTTAGATAGCCTTCGCGGGGAGCTGTTTTTT.

This clonotype has a handful of counts. The chain employs TRBV6-2 or TRBV6-3 and TRBJ1-1; unclear D gene. The germline CDR1 and CDR2 sequences are MNHEY and SVGEGT. This CDR3 has 19 residues. Trimming stripped 2 bases from V and 1 base from J, with 23 bases between. The CDR3 DNA reads TGTGCCAGCAGTTACCCTCCTGCGGAGTGGGGTTCGTCGAACACTGAAGCTTTCTTT. Its protein product is CASSYPPAEWGSSNTEAFF.

This rearrangement joins TRBV6-2 or TRBV6-3 to TRBJ2-1, with TRBD2 matching 12 bases. The CDR3 length is 13 residues. V was clipped by 10 bases and J by 9 bases; unmatched bases: 7. CDR1 MNHEY and CDR2 SVGEGT come from the germline V gene. DNA for the CDR3: TGTGCCACCGGACTAGCGGGACAGATTGAGCAGTTCTTC. It codes for CATGLAGQIEQFF.

DNA of the CDR3: TGTGCCAGCAGTCCCACGACTAGCGGGAGTCCAAGTGGTGGAACCAAAAACATTCAGTACTTC. Translation: CASSPTTSGSPSGGTKNIQYF. J is TRBJ2-4 and V is TRBV28; 12 nucleotides agree with TRBD2. J gave up 2 bases and V 5 bases, and 19 bases lay outside the gene matches. This CDR3 spans 21 amino acids. Germline lookup yields CDR1 MDHEN and CDR2 SYDVKM.

The chain is built from TRBV6-2 or TRBV6-3 and TRBJ1-4; 7 bases are a match to TRBD1. The V segment lost 0 bases and the J segment 0 bases; nucleotides outside the gene matches: 7. This CDR3 is 18 amino acids long. Per germline, CDR1 MNHEY and CDR2 SVGEGT. The CDR3 coding sequence is TGTGCCAGCAGTTACTCGACAGGGAGCGGTGCAACTAATGAAAAACTGTTTTTT. Its protein is CASSYSTGSGATNEKLFF.

This clonotype was picked up many times. The chain uses TRBV12-3 or TRBV12-4 and TRBJ2-3, with TRBD1 as a possible D gene (6 bases). CDR3 length: 15 residues. The V end lost 5 bases, the J end lost 0 bases, and 12 bases lay between the germline ends. In nucleotides, the CDR3 is TGTGCCAGCAGTCAGGGGACGGGGAGCACAGATACGCAGTATTTT. It codes for CASSQGTGSTDTQYF.

The V call is TRBV10-2, the J call TRBJ1-1, with TRBD1 matching over 9 bases. CDR1 is WSHSY and CDR2 is SAAADI in the germline V gene. With V trimmed by 8 bases and J by 1 base, 8 bases remained unmatched. The CDR3 runs to 15 residues. The CDR3 DNA reads TGCGCCAGCTCATCCAAGGGACAGGGGAACACTGAAGCTTTCTTT. Encoded protein: CASSSKGQGNTEAFF.

Points on this clonotype: Its ends do not fully match the called genes, so a read error is possible. V is TRBV7-7 and J is TRBJ2-5, with TRBD1 identical over 7 bases. This CDR3 spans 14 amino acids. Germline lookup yields CDR1 SSHAT and CDR2 FNYEAQ (reference sequence). CDR3 sequence reads: CASSQTGAQETQYF. CDR3 bases: TGTGCTAGCAGTCAAACAGGGGCCCAAGAGACCCAGTACTTC.

For the CDR3, the DNA is TGTGCCAGCAGCTTGCGCCTGACTAGCGGGGAAGAGACCCAGTACTTC. Translated: CASSLRLTSGEETQYF. The V and J genes are TRBV7-2 and TRBJ2-5; 11 nucleotides agree with TRBD2. CDR1 and CDR2 (germline): SGHTA, FQGNSA. The CDR3 sequence is 16 residues long. V was clipped by 3 bases and J by 3 bases; unmatched bases: 6.

This clonotype has a handful of counts. The chain recombines TRBV9 with TRBJ2-5; D possibly uses TRBD1 or TRBD2 (5 bases each). Germline-derived CDR1 and CDR2 are SGDLS and YYNGEE. The CDR3 consists of 15 residues. Between the trimmed V and J ends, which lost 5 bases and 1 base, there was a span of 15 bases. The CDR3 DNA reads TGTGCCAGCAGTCGGGACGGGCTGGTCCAAGAGACCCAGTACTTC. The encoded protein is CASSRDGLVQETQYF.

This clonotype was seen repeatedly, ten times or more. This chain uses TRBV7-6 with TRBJ2-5; the D is unclear. The V gene's germline CDR1 is SGHVS and CDR2 FNYEAQ. Trimming removed 1 base from V and 1 base from J, with 7 bases in between. The CDR3 runs 14 residues. The CDR3 region is CASSLVGLQETQYF. The DNA for the CDR3 is TGTGCCAGCAGCTTAGTCGGGCTCCAAGAGACCCAGTACTTC.

This clonotype has only a few counts. This chain connects TRBV12-3 or TRBV12-4 to TRBJ2-2; no clear D. V was shortened by 2 bases and J by 7 bases, with 17 bases between the two germline ends. There are 16 residues in the CDR3. The CDR3 nucleotides read TGTGCCAGCAGTTTAAGGCGGCAGGTGCGGAGCGGGGAGCTGTTTTTT. Encoded protein: CASSLRRQVRSGELFF.

This clonotype has at least ten counts. V gene TRBV7-2 combines with J gene TRBJ2-1; 8 nucleotides agree with TRBD1. The CDR3 spans 13 residues. Germline CDR1 reads SGHTA; CDR2 reads FQGNSA. J gave up 8 bases and V 1 base, and 1 base lay outside the gene matches. CDR3 loop: CASSLGTGYEQFF. The CDR3 DNA reads as TGTGCCAGCAGCTTAGGGACAGGGTATGAGCAGTTCTTC.

This clonotype was counted ten times or more. The chain joins TRBV7-2 to TRBJ1-1, with a tentative D call TRBD1 (6 bases). The germline gives CDR1 SGHTA, CDR2 FQGNSA. V lost 5 bases to trimming and J lost 2 bases, with 12 bases between them. CDR3 size: 14 residues. CDR3 coding DNA: TGTGCCAGCAGCGAAACAGGGTACAACACTGAAGCTTTCTTT. It is translated as CASSETGYNTEAFF.

This clonotype has only a few counts. The chain carries TRBV28 and TRBJ1-2; D is perhaps TRBD1 (5 bases). With 2 bases removed from V and 7 bases from J, the gap between germline ends came to 14 bases. From germline, CDR1 is MDHEN and CDR2 SYDVKM. The CDR3 sequence is 14 residues long. CDR3: CASSLGSGRTGYTF. The CDR3 nucleotides read TGTGCCAGCAGTTTAGGTTCAGGGCGAACTGGCTACACCTTC.